The 28 T cell receptor beta chains below were found in one sample sequenced in a study of cytomegalovirus exposure and HLA in healthy donors. PCR used 60 Vbeta primers and 13 Jbeta primers. Clones were read by immunoSEQ multiplex PCR, and TCRdb kept only the in-frame ones, dropping some. The sample consists of just over 65,000 clones, roughly four fifths of them appearing once. Sample: PBMCs. The receptor set was obtained from a human donor in good health.

This chain joins TRBV6-5 and TRBJ1-1; D remains unclear. CDR3 length equals 14 residues. With 5 bases removed from V and 4 bases from J, the gap between germline ends came to 14 bases. The germline V gene has CDR1 MNHEY and CDR2 SVGAGI. The CDR3 loop reads CASSPILGGTEAFF. The CDR3 DNA reads as TGTGCCAGCAGTCCGATCCTCGGAGGCACTGAAGCTTTCTTT.

To note about this clone: The sample carries other DNA sequences with the same CDR3. This sequence joins TRBV15 and TRBJ1-2; possible D gene TRBD1, 6 bases. CDR3 length: 12 amino acids. V lost 3 bases, J lost 4 bases, and 6 bases lay in between. The germline gives CDR1 LNHNV, CDR2 YYDKDF (reference sequence). The CDR3 bases are TGTGCCACCAGCAGGGACAGCTATGGCTACACCTTC. Its translation is CATSRDSYGYTF. The whole variable domain, remainder taken from reference TRBV15 and TRBJ1-2, is DAMVIQNPRYQVTQFGKPVTLSCSQTLNHNVMYWYQQKSSQAPKLLFHYYDKDFNNEADTPDNFQSRRPNTSFCFLDIRSPGLGDTAMYLCATSRDSYGYTFGSGTRLTVV.

This chain joins TRBV6-5 and TRBJ2-1, with TRBD2 matching 8 bases. This CDR3 region has 14 residues. Germline CDR1 is MNHEY and CDR2 is SVGAGI. J was trimmed by 1 base and V by 7 bases; bases with no gene match: 3. CDR3 sequence (DNA): TGTGCCAGCAAAGGCGGGGGGTCCTACAATGAGCAGTTCTTC. The encoded protein is CASKGGGSYNEQFF.

The chain uses TRBV5-1 and TRBJ2-7; tentative D call: TRBD2 (5 bases). CDR1 SGHRS and CDR2 YFSETQ come from the germline V gene. The V and J ends lost 0 bases and 0 bases respectively, with 13 bases between them. The CDR3 runs to 16 residues. This CDR3 reads CASSLGGLHNSYEQYF. In DNA form, the CDR3 reads TGCGCCAGCAGCTTGGGTGGACTCCACAACTCCTACGAGCAGTACTTC.

This rearrangement joins TRBV21-1 to TRBJ2-5; no DNA check was done on the table's D call, TRBD1. The DNA end is a closer match to TRBJ2-7, so the J assignment may be wrong. TRBV21-1 is listed as a pseudogene. This CDR3 is built from 14 residues. The CDR3 coding sequence is TGTGCCAGCAGCATCCGGGACAGGGGGTACGAGCAGTACTTC. This codes for CASSIRDRGYEQYF.

The chain uses TRBV6-6 and TRBJ1-5, with a tentative D call TRBD1 (5 bases). The CDR3 is made up of 16 amino acids. Trimming shortened V by 2 bases and J by 1 base, and 12 bases separated the two germline ends. Germline loops: CDR1 MNHNY, CDR2 SVGAGI (reference sequence). The CDR3 reads CASSYAGRPSNQPQHF. DNA for the CDR3: TGTGCCAGCAGTTACGCAGGGCGGCCAAGCAATCAGCCCCAGCATTTT.

V usage is TRBV7-2 and J usage is TRBJ1-2; 7 bases map to TRBD1. Germline CDR1 is SGHTA and CDR2 is FQGNSA. V dropped 5 bases and J dropped 4; count of bases not matched to a gene: 10. This CDR3 region has 15 residues. CDR3 residues: CASSTGQVGRYGYTF. Here the CDR3 DNA reads TGTGCCAGCAGCACCGGACAGGTTGGCCGCTATGGCTACACCTTC.

V usage is TRBV14 and J usage is TRBJ1-1; 8 bases map to TRBD1. After removal of 1 base from V and 1 base from J, the junction contained 14 bases not matched to a gene. The germline V gene encodes CDR1 SGHDN and CDR2 FVKESK. The length of the CDR3 is 19 residues. The DNA for the CDR3 is TGTGCCAGCAGCCAAGTGGGGACAGGTTCAATTGGTAAGAACACTGAAGCTTTCTTT. Translated: CASSQVGTGSIGKNTEAFF.

The chain has TRBV27 and TRBJ1-1; D is perhaps TRBD1 (5 bases). This CDR3 region has 16 residues. Germline CDR1 is MNHEY and CDR2 is SMNVEV (reference sequence). Trimming stripped 7 bases from V and 3 bases from J, with 21 bases between. CDR3 region: CASNNLITGLDTEAFF. The DNA for the CDR3 is TGTGCCAGCAACAACCTAATAACAGGATTGGACACTGAAGCTTTCTTT.

In DNA, the CDR3 is TGTGCCAGCAGTTTCGGGGGGCGCACTGAAGCTTTCTTT. Encoded protein: CASSFGGRTEAFF. This chain uses TRBV6-5 with TRBJ1-1; maybe TRBD1 (6 bases). V lost 4 bases, J lost 4 bases, and 10 bases lay in between. There are 13 residues in the CDR3. Per germline, CDR1 MNHEY and CDR2 SVGAGI.

J is TRBJ2-7 and V is TRBV19, with 9 bases lining up with TRBD1. V trimming: 8 bases; J trimming: 0 bases; junction bases outside the gene matches: 2. The CDR3 totals 13 residues. Germline V lookup: CDR1 LNHDA, CDR2 SQIVND (reference sequence). The CDR3 DNA reads as TGTGCCAGTCAACAGGGGGCCTCCTACGAGCAGTACTTC. Translated: CASQQGASYEQYF.

The chain links TRBV6-5 to TRBJ1-4, with unresolved D. The CDR3 sequence is 14 residues long. Trimming stripped 4 bases from V and 4 bases from J, with 10 bases between. Germline V gene lookup returns CDR1 MNHEY and CDR2 SVGAGI. The CDR3 nucleotides read TGTGCCAGCAGTTTAAATGAGGGTAATGAAAAACTGTTTTTT. Protein: CASSLNEGNEKLFF.

The chain employs TRBV5-4 and TRBJ2-1; the match to TRBD1 covers 7 bases. Germline V lookup: CDR1 SGHNT, CDR2 YYREEE (reference sequence). This CDR3 comprises 14 residues. V dropped 4 bases and J dropped 5; count of bases not matched to a gene: 6. Here the CDR3 DNA reads TGTGCCAGCAGCCCGGGACAGATACACAATGAGCAGTTCTTC. Its translation is CASSPGQIHNEQFF.

A few counts support this clone. The chain recombines TRBV6-1 with TRBJ2-5; TRBD2 aligns across 7 bases. TRBJ2-7 matches the DNA end more closely, so the J call is doubtful. This CDR3 is built from 15 residues. Germline V lookup: CDR1 MNHNS, CDR2 SASEGT. For the CDR3, the DNA is TGTGCCAGCAGTGAATGGCGGGGGTCTTCCTACGAGCAGTACTTC. Translating it yields CASSEWRGSSYEQYF.

The chain carries TRBV5-1 and TRBJ2-3; D might be TRBD2 (6 bases). This CDR3 contains 14 residues. Germline CDR1 and CDR2: SGHRS and YFSETQ. The germline V and J ends were trimmed by 1 base and 4 bases, with 10 bases remaining between them. The CDR3 DNA reads TGCGCCAGCAGCTTGAGCGGGTTCGCAGATACGCAGTATTTT. Amino acids: CASSLSGFADTQYF.

This clone was seen once. This sequence joins TRBV4-1 and TRBJ2-3, with 11 bases aligning to TRBD1. Germline lookup yields CDR1 MGHRA and CDR2 YSYEKL. The CDR3 covers 16 residues. The V and J ends lost 4 bases and 4 bases, in that order; junction bases with no gene match: 7. CDR3 nucleotide sequence: TGCGCCAGCAGCCTCTTGGACAGGGGGCGTGCAGATACGCAGTATTTT. Translation gives CASSLLDRGRADTQYF.

V and J are TRBV10-3 and TRBJ2-5; a weak D match, TRBD2 (5 bases). Germline V lookup: CDR1 ENHRY, CDR2 SYGVKD. The germline V and J ends were trimmed by 0 bases and 1 base, with 9 bases remaining between them. There are 15 residues in the CDR3. For the CDR3, the DNA is TGTGCCATCAGTGAGTCCGACGGACTCCAAGAGACCCAGTACTTC. Its translation is CAISESDGLQETQYF.

The V call is TRBV27, the J call TRBJ2-1, with 8 nucleotides matching TRBD1. V shed 3 bases and J 7 bases; nucleotides not matched to a gene: 5. In germline, CDR1 is MNHEY, CDR2 SMNVEV (reference sequence). The CDR3 has 14 residues. CDR3 bases: TGTGCCAGCAGTTTGGGACAGGTTCCTAATGAGCAGTTCTTC. It codes for CASSLGQVPNEQFF.

The chain joins TRBV5-1 to TRBJ1-4, with a possible D match to TRBD1 (6 bases). Germline values: CDR1 SGHRS, CDR2 YFSETQ. The CDR3 length is 15 residues. V lost 1 base, J lost 6 bases, and 13 bases lay in between. CDR3 nucleotide sequence: TGCGCCAGCAGCTTGACAGGGCACTGGGATGAAAAACTGTTTTTT. Translation: CASSLTGHWDEKLFF.

The chain employs TRBV13 and TRBJ2-5; maybe TRBD2 (6 bases). The DNA matches TRBJ2-7 better at its end, which makes the J call doubtful. In germline, CDR1 is PRHDT, CDR2 FYEKMQ (reference sequence). The CDR3 is made up of 15 amino acids. CDR3 residues: CATPQSGQGPYEQYF. The CDR3 DNA is TGTGCCACCCCACAGAGCGGGCAGGGCCCCTACGAGCAGTACTTC.

V usage is TRBV30 and J usage is TRBJ2-3; 11 positions agree with TRBD2. V shed 4 bases, J shed 5 bases, and the junction held 8 bases outside the gene matches. This CDR3 is 15 amino acids long. Germline CDR1 reads GTSNPN; CDR2 reads SVGIG (reference sequence). DNA for the CDR3: TGTGCCTGGATTGGGACTAGCGGCTCGGGAGATACGCAGTATTTT. This sequence encodes CAWIGTSGSGDTQYF.

The gene calls are TRBV7-8 and TRBJ2-3; the D gene is possibly TRBD1 (6 bases). CDR1 is SGHVS, CDR2 FQNEAQ, per germline. This CDR3 is 20 amino acids long. Trimming pared 2 bases from V and 2 bases from J, leaving 26 bases between. CDR3 DNA sequence: TGTGCCAGCAGCTTACCAAAAAGAACGCAGGGGTTCGTCCCCACAGATACGCAGTATTTT. Its protein is CASSLPKRTQGFVPTDTQYF. The variable domain in full, with the rest retrieved from reference TRBV7-8 and TRBJ2-3, is GAGVSQSPRYKVAKRGQDVALRCDPISGHVSLFWYQQALGQGPEFLTYFQNEAQLDKSGLPSDRFFAERPEGSVSTLKIQRTQQEDSAVYLCASSLPKRTQGFVPTDTQYFGPGTRLTVL.

The sample holds one count of this clone. The genes are TRBV7-2 and TRBJ2-7, with D possibly TRBD2 on 5 matching bases. Trimming left V 4 bases short and J 7 bases short, with 20 bases between. CDR1 is SGHTA and CDR2 is FQGNSA in the germline V gene. This CDR3 is 15 amino acids long. The CDR3 protein is CASSSQRTNRDEQYF. The CDR3 nucleotides read TGTGCCAGCAGCTCGCAGCGAACGAACCGGGATGAGCAGTACTTC.

J is TRBJ2-7 and V is TRBV5-5, with D unresolved. This CDR3 is built from 14 residues. CDR1 is SGHKS and CDR2 is YYEKEE in the germline V gene (reference sequence). V lost 3 bases to trimming and J lost 3 bases, with 13 bases between them. The CDR3 protein is CASSSGSEIYEQYF. The CDR3 region has the DNA TGTGCCAGCAGCTCCGGGTCCGAGATCTACGAGCAGTACTTC.

This clone has only a few counts. The V gene is TRBV7-9, the J gene TRBJ1-1; TRBD1 is a possible D gene (5 bases). This CDR3 comprises 16 residues. Germline V gene data show CDR1 as SEHNR and CDR2 as FQNEAQ (reference sequence). Deletions cut 4 bases from V and 1 base from J, with 16 bases between. The CDR3 reads CASSSIGDRENTEAFF. The CDR3, as DNA: TGTGCCAGCAGCTCTATCGGAGACAGAGAGAACACTGAAGCTTTCTTT.

The chain employs TRBV28 and TRBJ2-7, with a possible D match to TRBD1 (5 bases). Germline values: CDR1 MDHEN, CDR2 SYDVKM. The CDR3 extends over 13 amino acids. Trimming removed 3 bases from V and 3 bases from J, with 9 bases in between. The CDR3 bases are TGTGCCAGCAGTTTGGTAACAGGCTACGAGCAGTACTTC. Protein: CASSLVTGYEQYF.

This clone was seen a handful of times. The chain couples TRBV2 to TRBJ1-4, with D unresolved. The CDR3 loop spans 15 amino acids. Trimming pared 10 bases from V and 1 base from J, leaving 16 bases between. Germline V gene sequence: CDR1 SNHLY, CDR2 FYNNEI. The DNA of the CDR3 is TGTGCCACATACCCCGGACGGGGAACTAATGAAAAACTGTTTTTT. Encoded protein: CATYPGRGTNEKLFF.

The chain employs TRBV9 and TRBJ2-2; D gene ambiguous. Per the germline V gene, CDR1 is SGDLS and CDR2 is YYNGEE. Deletions cut 0 bases from V and 0 bases from J, with 6 bases between. CDR3 length: 15 amino acids. CDR3 region: CASSVVATNTGELFF. CDR3 in DNA: TGTGCCAGCAGCGTAGTCGCTACGAACACCGGGGAGCTGTTTTTT.